The 4 T cell receptor beta chains below all came from one sample that was sequenced in a study of blood T cell repertoires in COVID-19 (dated by TCRdb to 2018 to 2021). Library generation was performed with the immunoSEQ multiplex PCR assay. The immuneACCESS repertoire file appears here via TCRdb, limited to in-frame rearrangements. These files lack a portion of the clones; in checked studies, under half of the deficit traces to unresolved V genes, and the cause of the others is not known. In this sample the table shows fewer than 300,000 clones, about four fifths of which occur a single time. The ten biggest clones cover less than 20% of the sample. Sequenced material: peripheral blood. The receptors derive from a person aged 70 to 80 with COVID-19, enrolled during active disease.

V is TRBV6-1 and J is TRBJ1-2; D is ambiguous. The CDR3 loop spans 12 amino acids. Germline V CDR1 and CDR2: MNHNS, SASEGT. V lost 0 bases and J lost 4, with 3 bases in between. The CDR3 DNA is TGTGCCAGCAGTGAAGCCCGCTATGGCTACACCTTC. It yields the protein CASSEARYGYTF.

This CDR3 reads CASSPRRDSNEQFF. The CDR3 nucleotides read TGTGCCAGCAGCCCGCGCCGGGACAGCAATGAGCAGTTCTTC. This sequence joins TRBV3-1 (or the pseudogene TRBV3-2) and TRBJ2-1; 7 nucleotides match TRBD1. Germline V gives CDR1 LGHDT, CDR2 YNNKEL (reference sequence). The CDR3 runs 14 residues. J lost 6 bases, V lost 4 bases, and 6 bases had no gene match.

The chain carries TRBV19 and TRBJ2-5, with a possible D match to TRBD2 (5 bases). Trimming removed 1 base from V and 0 bases from J, with 9 bases in between. CDR3 length: 15 residues. CDR1 and CDR2 (germline): LNHDA, SQIVND (reference sequence). CDR3 coding DNA: TGTGCCAGTAGTATAGGTGGCGGGTACCAAGAGACCCAGTACTTC. This gives the protein CASSIGGGYQETQYF. Using reference TRBV19 and TRBJ2-5 for the parts outside the CDR3, the full variable domain is DGGITQSPKYLFRKEGQNVTLSCEQNLNHDAMYWYRQDPGQGLRLIYYSQIVNDFQKGDIAEGYSVSREKKESFPLTVTSAQKNPTAFYLCASSIGGGYQETQYFGPGTRLLVL.

The chain recombines TRBV4-2 with TRBJ1-2, with D maybe TRBD1 (6 bases). Germline lookup yields CDR1 LGHNA and CDR2 YNFKEQ. V shed 1 base and J shed 4 bases, with 19 bases lying between them. The CDR3 spans 17 residues. The CDR3 sequence: CASSQAGPLGGGYGYTF. The CDR3 coding sequence is TGTGCCAGCAGCCAAGCCGGCCCCCTTGGGGGCGGCTATGGCTACACCTTC.